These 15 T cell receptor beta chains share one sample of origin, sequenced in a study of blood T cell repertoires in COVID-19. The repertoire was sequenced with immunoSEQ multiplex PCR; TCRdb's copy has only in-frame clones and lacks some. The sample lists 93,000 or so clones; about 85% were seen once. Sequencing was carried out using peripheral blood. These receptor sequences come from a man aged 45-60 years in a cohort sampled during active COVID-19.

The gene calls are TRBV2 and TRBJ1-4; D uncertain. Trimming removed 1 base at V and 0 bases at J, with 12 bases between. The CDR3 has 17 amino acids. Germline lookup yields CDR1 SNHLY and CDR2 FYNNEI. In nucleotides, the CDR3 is TGTGCCAGCAGTGAAGATTTCGACAAGTCAACTAATGAAAAACTGTTTTTT. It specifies CASSEDFDKSTNEKLFF.

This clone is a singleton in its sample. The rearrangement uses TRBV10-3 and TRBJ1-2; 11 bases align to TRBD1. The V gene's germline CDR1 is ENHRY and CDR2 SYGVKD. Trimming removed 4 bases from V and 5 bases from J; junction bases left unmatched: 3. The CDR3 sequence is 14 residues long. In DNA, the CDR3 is TGTGCCATCAGTGGGGACAGGGGGAATTATGGCTACACCTTC. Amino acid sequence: CAISGDRGNYGYTF.

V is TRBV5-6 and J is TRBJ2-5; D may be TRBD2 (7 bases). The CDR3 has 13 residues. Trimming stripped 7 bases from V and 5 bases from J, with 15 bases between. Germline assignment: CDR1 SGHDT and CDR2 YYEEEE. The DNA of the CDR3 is TGTGCCAGCGGCATCGGGGGGCGGGAGACCCAGTACTTC. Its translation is CASGIGGRETQYF.

The CDR3 region has the DNA TGTGCCAGCAGCGTCTCGCCGGATGACACCGGCTACACCTTC. This translates into CASSVSPDDTGYTF. The chain is built from TRBV9 and TRBJ1-2; D call uncertain. This CDR3 comprises 14 residues. Per the germline V gene, CDR1 is SGDLS and CDR2 is YYNGEE. The ends were cut back, 2 bases at V and 8 bases at J, with 16 bases in the middle.

The CDR3 here is CASTRQGGSTDTQYF. For the CDR3, the DNA is TGTGCCAGTACGCGACAGGGAGGTAGCACAGATACGCAGTATTTT. V and J are TRBV19 and TRBJ2-3; perhaps TRBD1 as D (7 bases). The germline V gene has CDR1 LNHDA and CDR2 SQIVND (reference sequence). The germline V and J ends were trimmed by 7 bases and 0 bases, with 14 bases remaining between them. CDR3 length: 15 amino acids. Supplemented by reference TRBV19 and TRBJ2-3, the full variable domain reads DGGITQSPKYLFRKEGQNVTLSCEQNLNHDAMYWYRQDPGQGLRLIYYSQIVNDFQKGDIAEGYSVSREKKESFPLTVTSAQKNPTAFYLCASTRQGGSTDTQYFGPGTRLTVL.

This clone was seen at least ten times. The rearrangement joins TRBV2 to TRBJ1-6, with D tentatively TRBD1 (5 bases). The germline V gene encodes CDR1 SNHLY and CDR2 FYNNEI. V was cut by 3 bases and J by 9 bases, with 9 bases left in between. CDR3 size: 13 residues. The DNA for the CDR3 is TGTGCCAGCAGTGACAGGGAAGGTTCACCCCTCCACTTT. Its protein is CASSDREGSPLHF.

The CDR3 coding sequence is TGTGCCAGCAGCCTCGTACTAGCGGGGTCAACAGATACGCAGTATTTT. It codes for CASSLVLAGSTDTQYF. The chain has TRBV28 and TRBJ2-3; 10 nucleotides line up with TRBD2. Unmatched junction bases numbered 9, after V lost 6 bases and J lost 3 bases. The CDR3 has 16 residues. The germline gives CDR1 MDHEN, CDR2 SYDVKM.

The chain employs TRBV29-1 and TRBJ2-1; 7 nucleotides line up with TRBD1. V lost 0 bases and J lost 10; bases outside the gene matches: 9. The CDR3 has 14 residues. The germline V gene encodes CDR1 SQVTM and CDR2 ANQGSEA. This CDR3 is CSVEELPGGNEQFF. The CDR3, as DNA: TGCAGCGTTGAAGAACTCCCAGGGGGTAACGAGCAGTTCTTC.

The CDR3 coding sequence is TGCGCCAGCAGCCAAGAACCAGGGGCGAACACCGGGGAGCTGTTTTTT. Protein sequence: CASSQEPGANTGELFF. The chain couples TRBV4-1 to TRBJ2-2, with D possibly being TRBD1 (6 bases). Looked up from germline, CDR1 is MGHRA and CDR2 is YSYEKL. The CDR3 is 16 residues long. V lost 0 bases to trimming and J lost 0 bases, with 8 bases between them.

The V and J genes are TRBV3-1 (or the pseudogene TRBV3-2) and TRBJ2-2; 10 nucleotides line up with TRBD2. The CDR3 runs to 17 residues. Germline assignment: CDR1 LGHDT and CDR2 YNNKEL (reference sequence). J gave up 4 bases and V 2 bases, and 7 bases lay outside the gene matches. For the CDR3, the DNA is TGTGCCAGCAGCCAAACCGAGCTAGCGGGGGTCACCGGGGAGCTGTTTTTT. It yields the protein CASSQTELAGVTGELFF.

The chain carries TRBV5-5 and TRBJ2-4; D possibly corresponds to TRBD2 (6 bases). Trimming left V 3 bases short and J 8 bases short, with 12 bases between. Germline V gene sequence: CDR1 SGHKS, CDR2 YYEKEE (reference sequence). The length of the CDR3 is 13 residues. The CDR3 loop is CASSSLAGYIQYF. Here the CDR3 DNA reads TGTGCCAGCAGCTCCCTGGCGGGGTACATTCAGTACTTC.

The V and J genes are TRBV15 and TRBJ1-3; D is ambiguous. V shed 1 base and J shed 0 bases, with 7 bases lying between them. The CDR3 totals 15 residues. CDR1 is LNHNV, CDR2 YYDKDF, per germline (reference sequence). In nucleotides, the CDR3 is TGTGCCACCAGCAGAGTAGCGGACTCTGGAAACACCATATATTTT. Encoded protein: CATSRVADSGNTIYF. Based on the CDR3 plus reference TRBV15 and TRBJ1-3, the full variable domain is DAMVIQNPRYQVTQFGKPVTLSCSQTLNHNVMYWYQQKSSQAPKLLFHYYDKDFNNEADTPDNFQSRRPNTSFCFLDIRSPGLGDTAMYLCATSRVADSGNTIYFGEGSWLTVV.

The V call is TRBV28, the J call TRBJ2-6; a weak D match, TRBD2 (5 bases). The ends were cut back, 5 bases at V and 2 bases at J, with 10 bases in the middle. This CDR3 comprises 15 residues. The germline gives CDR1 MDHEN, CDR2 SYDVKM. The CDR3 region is CASSIPGAGANVLTF. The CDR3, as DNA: TGTGCCAGCAGTATCCCCGGGGCTGGGGCCAACGTCCTGACTTTC.

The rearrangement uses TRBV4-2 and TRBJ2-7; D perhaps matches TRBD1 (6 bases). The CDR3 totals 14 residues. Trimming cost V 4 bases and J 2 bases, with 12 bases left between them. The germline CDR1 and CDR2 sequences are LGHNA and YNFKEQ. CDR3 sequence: CASSRAGVTYEQYF. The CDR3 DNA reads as TGTGCCAGCAGCCGCGCAGGGGTTACCTACGAGCAGTACTTC.

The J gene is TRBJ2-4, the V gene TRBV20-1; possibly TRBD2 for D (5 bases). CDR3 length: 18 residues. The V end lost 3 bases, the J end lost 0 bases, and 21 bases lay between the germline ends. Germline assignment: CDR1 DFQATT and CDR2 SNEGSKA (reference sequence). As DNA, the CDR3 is TGCAGTGCTAGTTTGGTAGCGCAATCCAAATTAGCCAAAAACATTCAGTACTTC. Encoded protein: CSASLVAQSKLAKNIQYF.